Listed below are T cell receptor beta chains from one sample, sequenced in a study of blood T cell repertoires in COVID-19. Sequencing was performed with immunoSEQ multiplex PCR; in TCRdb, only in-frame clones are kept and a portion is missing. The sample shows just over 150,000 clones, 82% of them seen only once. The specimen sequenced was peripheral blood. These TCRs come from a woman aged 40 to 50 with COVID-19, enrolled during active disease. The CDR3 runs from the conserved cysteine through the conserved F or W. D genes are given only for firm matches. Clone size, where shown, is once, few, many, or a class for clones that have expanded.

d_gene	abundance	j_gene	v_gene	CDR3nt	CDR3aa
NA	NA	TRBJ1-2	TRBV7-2	TGTGCCAGCAGCTCCTCTGGGAGTATCCTATATGGCTACACCTTC	CASSSSGSILYGYTF
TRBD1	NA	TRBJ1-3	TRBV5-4	TGTGCCAGCAGCCCGACAGGGGGGACTGGAAACACCATATATTTT	CASSPTGGTGNTIYF
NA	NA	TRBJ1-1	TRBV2	TGTGCCAGCAATCCCGCGGGGGCTGAAGCTTTCTTT	CASNPAGAEAFF
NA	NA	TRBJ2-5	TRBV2	TGTGCCAGCAGTCGGACAGCCCAAGAGACCCAGTACTTC	CASSRTAQETQYF
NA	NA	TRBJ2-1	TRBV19	TGTGCCAGTAGTATAGTTAGCTTGTCTCGGAATGAGCAGTTCTTC	CASSIVSLSRNEQFF
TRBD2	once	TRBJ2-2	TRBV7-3	TGTGCCAGCAGCAAGGGACTAGCGGGGAACACCGGGGAGCTGTTTTTT	CASSKGLAGNTGELFF
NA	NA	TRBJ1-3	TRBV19	TGTGCCAGTAAGGGAGCTCGCTCTGGAAACACCATATATTTT	CASKGARSGNTIYF
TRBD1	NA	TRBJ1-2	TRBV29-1	TGCAGCGTTAGAAGCCCGGACAGGGTGACCTATGGCTACACCTTC	CSVRSPDRVTYGYTF
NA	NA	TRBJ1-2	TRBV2	TGTGCCAGCAGTGAAGCGATGACCTCGGACCGACGGGGAGGGGGCTACACCTTC	CASSEAMTSDRRGGGYTF
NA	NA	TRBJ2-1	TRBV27	TGTGCCAGCAGTTTAACGCGGGCAGCCTTCTACAATGAGCAGTTCTTC	CASSLTRAAFYNEQFF
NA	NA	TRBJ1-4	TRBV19	TGTGCCAGTAGGATGGGCGGGATTTCCAATGAAAAACTGTTTTTT	CASRMGGISNEKLFF
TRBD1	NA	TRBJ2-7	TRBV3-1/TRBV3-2	TGTGCCAGCAGCCAGACCACAGGGGCTCTGGAAGAGCAGTACTTC	CASSQTTGALEEQYF
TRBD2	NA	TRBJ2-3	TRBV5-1	TGCGCCAGCAGCTTGGAGGGACTAGCGGGCTCTAGCACAGATACGCAGTATTTT	CASSLEGLAGSSTDTQYF
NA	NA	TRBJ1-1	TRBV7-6	TGTGCCAGCAGCTTATCCCCAGGGGCGAACACTGAAGCTTTCTTT	CASSLSPGANTEAFF
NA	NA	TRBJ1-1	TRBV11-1	TGTGCCAGCAGCTTCGGCAGGGGTGGTGAAGCTTTCTTT	CASSFGRGGEAFF
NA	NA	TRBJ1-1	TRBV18	TGTGCCAGCTCACCTAAATTTCGCACTGAAGCTTTCTTT	CASSPKFRTEAFF
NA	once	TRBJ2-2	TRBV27	TGTGCCAGCAGGCGGGGGGACAGGGATGTTCCCGGGGAGCTGTTTTTT	CASRRGDRDVPGELFF
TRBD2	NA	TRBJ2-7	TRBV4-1	TGCGCCAGCAGCCAAACTTTTCGCGGGAGAGGCGAGCAGTACTTC	CASSQTFRGRGEQYF
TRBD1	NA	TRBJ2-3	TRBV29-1	TGCAGCGTTGGGGACAGGGCTAGCACAGATACGCAGTATTTT	CSVGDRASTDTQYF
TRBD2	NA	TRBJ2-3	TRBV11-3	TGTGCCAGCAGCTTAAGTTCGGCGGGGGGCCTAGATACGCAGTATTTT	CASSLSSAGGLDTQYF
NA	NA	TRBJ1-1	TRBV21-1	TGTGCCAGCAGCAAAGAGTTGGGGGGCACTGAAGCTTTCTTT	CASSKELGGTEAFF
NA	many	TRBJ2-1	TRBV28	TGTGCCAGCAGTTTCGGGGGAGAGATTAACAATGAGCAGTTCTTC	CASSFGGEINNEQFF
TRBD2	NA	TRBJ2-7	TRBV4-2	TGTGCCAGCAGCCAAGGCCTACTAAGCGGGAGGCTTTACGAGCAGTACTTC	CASSQGLLSGRLYEQYF
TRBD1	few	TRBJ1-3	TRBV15	TGTGCCACCACCTCGGGGGACAGCTCTGGAAACACCATATATTTT	CATTSGDSSGNTIYF
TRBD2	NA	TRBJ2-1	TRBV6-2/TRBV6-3	TGTGCCAGCAGTTACTCGATCCCTAGCGGGGGACCATCCTACAATGAGCAGTTCTTC	CASSYSIPSGGPSYNEQFF
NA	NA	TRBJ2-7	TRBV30	TGTGCCTGGAAACTGTCAGGGTCCTCCTACGAGCAGTACTTC	CAWKLSGSSYEQYF
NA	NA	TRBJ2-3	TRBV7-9	TGTGCCAGCAGCTCCACAGGGACAGATACGCAGTATTTT	CASSSTGTDTQYF
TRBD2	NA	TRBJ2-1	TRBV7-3	TGTGCCAGCAGCCGCGGACTAGTCGATGAGCAGTTCTTC	CASSRGLVDEQFF
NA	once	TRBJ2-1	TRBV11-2	TGTGCCAGCAGCTTAATCGCGGGGAGCTCCTACAATGAGCAGTTCTTC	CASSLIAGSSYNEQFF
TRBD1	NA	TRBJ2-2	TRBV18	TGTGCCAGCTCACCAAACGACAGGGTCACCGGGGAGCTGTTTTTT	CASSPNDRVTGELFF
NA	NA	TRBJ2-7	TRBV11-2	TGTGCCAGCAGCTTAGATAAATGGAGTGAGGGGGCCTACGAGCAGTACTTC	CASSLDKWSEGAYEQYF
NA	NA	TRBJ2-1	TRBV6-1	TGTGCCAGCAGTGGACAACTTAACAATGAGCAGTTCTTC	CASSGQLNNEQFF
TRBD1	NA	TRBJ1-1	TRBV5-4	TGTGCCAGCAGCTCGACAGGGGCTAACACTGAAGCTTTCTTT	CASSSTGANTEAFF
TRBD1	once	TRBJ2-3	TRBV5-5	TGTGCCAGCAGCTCGGGACAGTTCAGCACAGATACGCAGTATTTT	CASSSGQFSTDTQYF
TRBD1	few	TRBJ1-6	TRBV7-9	TGTGCCAGCAGCCAGATACAGGGGTCTGGTTCACCCCTCCACTTT	CASSQIQGSGSPLHF
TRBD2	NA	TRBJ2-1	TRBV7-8	TGTGCCAGCAGCTTTCGGGGGGGAAATGAGCAGTTCTTC	CASSFRGGNEQFF
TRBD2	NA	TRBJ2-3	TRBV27	TGTGCCAGCAGCAAACCCAAGGGGCGGGGGGGCGCAGATACGCAGTATTTT	CASSKPKGRGGADTQYF
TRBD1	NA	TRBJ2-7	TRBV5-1	TGCGCCAGCAGCTCCCGACAGGGAAAATCCTACGAGCAGTACTTC	CASSSRQGKSYEQYF
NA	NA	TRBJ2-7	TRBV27	TGTGCCAGCAGTTTATACCACTCAGGTTACTACGAGCAGTACTTC	CASSLYHSGYYEQYF
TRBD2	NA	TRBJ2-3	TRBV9	TGTGCCAGCAGCGTAGGGGGACTAGCGGGGGGCCCAGATACGCAGTATTTT	CASSVGGLAGGPDTQYF
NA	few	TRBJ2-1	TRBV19	TGTGCCAGTAGTCCCAGGGAGGTTCTGTTCTTC	CASSPREVLFF
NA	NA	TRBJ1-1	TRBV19	TGTGCCAGTAGTTGGGGGGGAGCGAACACTGAAGCTTTCTTT	CASSWGGANTEAFF
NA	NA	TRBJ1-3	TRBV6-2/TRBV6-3	TGTGCCAGCAGTTACCTCAGTTCTGCCTCTGGAAACACCATATATTTT	CASSYLSSASGNTIYF
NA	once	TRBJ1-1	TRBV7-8	TGTGCCAGCAGCCCCACCCCCTATGAGGGGACAAGAACCCACACTGAAGCTTTCTTT	CASSPTPYEGTRTHTEAFF
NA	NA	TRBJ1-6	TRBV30	TGTGCCTGGAGACAGGGAATTCATAATTCACCCCTCCACTTT	CAWRQGIHNSPLHF
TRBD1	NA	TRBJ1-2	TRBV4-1	TGCGCCAGCAGCCAAGGACAGGGATTGGGCTATGGCTACACCTTC	CASSQGQGLGYGYTF
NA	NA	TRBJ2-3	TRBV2	TGTGCCAGCAGAGCAACGCCTGGTACGCAGTATTTT	CASRATPGTQYF
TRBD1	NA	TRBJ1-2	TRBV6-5	TGTGCCAGCAGTCGCGACAGGGGCTCGGTCACCTTC	CASSRDRGSVTF
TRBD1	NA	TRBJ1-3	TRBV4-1	TGCGCCAGCAGCCTCGGGACAGGGGCGACGAGCTCTGGAAACACCATATATTTT	CASSLGTGATSSGNTIYF